This T cell receptor beta chain stems from a study of cytomegalovirus exposure and HLA in healthy donors. Study results and caveats: For most subjects, TCR beta sequences were reported to predict HLA-A and HLA-B alleles with accuracy.

As for this clone: What it recognizes is unknown.

The length of the CDR3 is 14 residues. V was clipped by 6 bases and J by 2 bases, with 11 bases between them. CDR1 SNHLY and CDR2 FYNNEI come from the germline V gene. The study ran its PCR with 60 Vbeta and 13 Jbeta primers. In the original workflow: Later, an analysis found about 77 million unique TCR beta chains, and 9.5 million to 11 million of these were shared. TCRdb's copy holds only in-frame clones and misses some; the assay was immunoSEQ multiplex PCR. V and J calls and clone size follow that table, whereas D and trimming were derived from the DNA. The data hold about 120,000 clones, with 9.5% observed a single time.

The chain recombines TRBV2 with TRBJ1-3; a weak D match, TRBD1 (6 bases). Sequencing was carried out using PBMCs. This sequence originates from a man aged 30 to 45 in good health and CMV-seronegative. The CDR3 is CASRPQGPGNTIYF. The DNA for the CDR3 is TGTGCCAGCAGACCACAGGGTCCTGGAAACACCATATATTTT.